Here is one TCR beta chain with its context. In this sample, this clone turned up a few times. The specificity of this receptor is unknown. Base-call qualities are not available, and no considerably larger clone is one nucleotide away. Each PCR received spiked-in synthetic TCR analog templates so that absolute template abundance could be estimated from read counts. TCRbeta CDR3 regions were amplified from genomic DNA with bias-controlled V and J gene primers using the immunoSEQ assay. Sequencing of rearranged TCRbeta segments was done at approximately 20X coverage. The paper's processing steps were these. Sequencing errors were corrected by clustering and CDR3s were annotated against IMGT to assign V, D and J genes. Downstream analyses used only productive TCRbeta rearrangements, leaving out any out-of-frame or stop-codon sequences. To compute clonality, Shannon entropy was normalized by the log of the number of unique productive sequences and then subtracted from one. Clones differing between time points or between blood and tumor were identified using Fisher's exact test with Benjamini-Hochberg correction, with an adjusted p below 0.01 applied as the threshold. The clones in this table, taken by TCRdb from immuneACCESS, are in-frame only. Not every clone is retained; where verified, under half of the shortfall comes from an unresolved V gene, and the cause of the rest is unknown. For V, J and clone size, that table is used; D and trimming come from the DNA. The sample table contains roughly 84,000 clones; only one count was recorded for over 80% of them. In total, the top ten clones hold roughly 9.5% of the sample.

A cohort of about 30 patients with locally advanced or metastatic urothelial carcinoma, treated at Memorial Sloan Kettering on a trial protocol, was included. Peripheral blood mononuclear cells were collected pretreatment and during treatment, with between 1 and 8 total time points obtained per patient. The Qiagen DNeasy Blood extraction kit was used to purify genomic DNA from total PBMCs and from tumor samples. Collected pretreatment and during treatment, PBMCs were isolated and stored as previously described. Via the germline V gene (reference sequence), CDR1 is SGHNT and CDR2 YYREEE. The CDR3 numbers 12 residues from cysteine through phenylalanine. Left in the record is the CDR3 DNA by itself, 36 bases read in frame from the first base. V drops 9 bases and J drops 1 base, leaving 10 bases in between. This sample was included in a study of PD-L1 blockade in urothelial cancer (dated 2017 in TCRdb). General notes on the study: Every patient began therapy in the mid-2010s and was given atezolizumab 1,200 mg intravenously every 3 weeks. About 85% of the 29 patients were males with bladder-origin urothelial cancer, and about 65% of the roughly 30 reported a prior smoking history. Pretreatment blood TCR-seq was available for 30 or so patients, at least one posttreatment blood collection was obtained for some 25 patients, and tumor TCR-seq was available for some 25 patients. The study, an exploratory multi-omic analysis, examined somatic, immune and clinical correlates of response to PD-L1 blockade with atezolizumab in urothelial cancer. Blood samples were analyzed 3 weeks after the start of treatment (second dose) and 6 weeks after the start of treatment. In the same patients who had TCR sequencing, pretreatment tumors also underwent whole exome sequencing and RNA sequencing. A median of roughly 140,000 T cells and roughly 80,000 unique TCRs was obtained from blood samples, and a median clonality of roughly 0.082 was observed. Durable clinical benefit was achieved by nine patients and was not achieved by 20 patients. An ECOG performance status of 0 or 1 was recorded for the patients, and 0 to 3 prior chemotherapy regimens had been received by the patients. TCR sequencing covered pretreatment tumor samples and matched, serially collected peripheral blood taken before and after atezolizumab treatment. Durable clinical benefit was defined as progression-free survival longer than 6 months, and TCR features were also tested against progression-free and overall survival. The paper's findings and limits, for the study overall: Because the sample size was small (n ≈ 27) and many exploratory analyses were performed, the results are intended to be hypothesis-generating. A pretreatment peripheral blood TCR clonality below the median was linked to improved progression-free and overall survival. Greater expansion of tumor-associated TCR clones in peripheral blood 3 weeks after the start of treatment was observed in patients with durable benefit (n ≈ 22, p = 0.022).

This receptor was identified in a man between 65 and 80 years old with urothelial cancer. The material was PBMCs, obtained around atezolizumab (anti-PD-L1) treatment. The chain couples TRBV5-4 to TRBJ1-1; 6 matching bases give a weak D call of TRBD1. The sequenced DNA: TGTGCCACCCGGGACAAGAACACTGAAGCTTTCTTT. This is translated as CATRDKNTEAFF.